The following is a T cell receptor (beta chain) sequence with its context. Its antigen is currently unknown. This entry comes from a study of post-analysis software for immune sequencing data. Whole-study context: Disease courses included relapsing-remitting, secondary progressive and progressive-relapsing multiple sclerosis.

The TCR beta cDNA libraries contained unique molecular identifiers. TCRdb fed the PCR reads into MiXCR, producing one record per CDR3 protein. The table lists 250,000 to 300,000 distinct CDR3 sequences, 36% of them singletons. Study outcomes and limitations: About five TRBV segments occurring more often in patients than controls included TRBV5-6, TRBV5-1 and TRBV20-1. In multiple sclerosis, normalized Chao1 diversity was significantly below that of controls. Those samples that were prepared in the same batch co-clustered strongly by F measure.

The germline gives CDR1 LGHNA, CDR2 YNFKEQ. Trimming shortened V by 3 bases and J by 1 base, and 13 bases separated the two germline ends. The CDR3 runs 15 residues. Source material: blood. The chain links TRBV4-2 to TRBJ2-7; D is possibly TRBD1 (6 bases). This clonotype was sampled from a girl aged 5-17 years with multiple sclerosis. The CDR3 bases are TGTGCCAGCAGCCACACAGGGCAGGTATCCTACGAGCAGTACTTC. Translation: CASSHTGQVSYEQYF.